A single sample gave rise to the 26 T cell receptor beta chains below, sequenced in a study of CD8+CD57+ T cells in acquired aplastic anemia. Those patients picked for sequencing had displayed CD8+CD57+ cell expansion on flow cytometry. Genomic DNA, the template, was used for profiling of the TCR beta VDJ and CDR3. TCRdb analysed the reads with MiXCR anew, one entry per CDR3 protein. The sample lists around 430,000 distinct CDR3 sequences, about a third occurring once. Sample: sorted CD4+, CD8+, or CD8+CD57+ T cells (not recorded which) from PBMCs. The receptor source for this set is a human donor with aplastic anemia.

In this sample, this clonotype turned up many times. The chain is built from TRBV12-3 or TRBV12-4 and TRBJ1-5; the D is unclear. Deletions cut 4 bases from V and 5 bases from J, with 6 bases between. The CDR3 is 12 residues long. The CDR3 protein is CASSYSHQPQHF. CDR3 coding DNA: TGTGCCAGCAGTTATTCGCATCAGCCCCAGCATTTT.

This clonotype was recorded at least ten times. The chain links TRBV19 to TRBJ2-3; D perhaps matches TRBD1 (6 bases). The length of the CDR3 is 14 residues. The V and J ends lost 9 bases and 0 bases respectively, with 13 bases between them. The germline gives CDR1 LNHDA, CDR2 SQIVND (reference sequence). The CDR3 sequence: CASAQQGSTDTQYF. In nucleotides, the CDR3 is TGTGCCAGCGCGCAGCAGGGGAGCACAGATACGCAGTATTTT. The full variable domain, its missing parts supplied by reference TRBV19 and TRBJ2-3, is DGGITQSPKYLFRKEGQNVTLSCEQNLNHDAMYWYRQDPGQGLRLIYYSQIVNDFQKGDIAEGYSVSREKKESFPLTVTSAQKNPTAFYLCASAQQGSTDTQYFGPGTRLTVL.

This clonotype was detected a few times. The CDR3 region is CASKGAGSGNTIYF. The CDR3 DNA is TGTGCCAGCAAGGGGGCAGGCTCTGGAAACACCATATATTTT. The chain joins TRBV2 to TRBJ1-3; TRBD1 matches 7 bases. The CDR3 runs to 14 residues. Trimming removed 7 bases from V and 0 bases from J; junction bases left unmatched: 3. Germline V gene sequence: CDR1 SNHLY, CDR2 FYNNEI.

The rearrangement uses TRBV14 and TRBJ1-1, with D unclear. The CDR3 is 13 residues long. V shed 0 bases and J shed 8 bases, with 10 bases lying between them. Germline V lookup: CDR1 SGHDN, CDR2 FVKESK. The CDR3 coding sequence is TGTGCCAGCAGCCAAGATAATGGATTCGAAGCTTTCTTT. The encoded protein is CASSQDNGFEAFF.

In its sample, this clonotype was seen once. Lacking the conserved final phenylalanine or tryptophan, this CDR3 likely reflects a read error. This chain uses TRBV7-8 with TRBJ1-6; no firm D call. The CDR3 loop spans 12 amino acids. V lost 1 base to trimming and J lost 15 bases, with 10 bases between them. Germline loops: CDR1 SGHVS, CDR2 FQNEAQ. DNA for the CDR3: TGTGCCAGCAGCTTAGATGCCTGGGGCCTCCACTCT. Its protein is CASSLDAWGLHS.

Turning to this clonotype: This clone may be a read error of a much larger clone one base away. V is TRBV19 and J is TRBJ1-5; D is unresolved. V gave up 7 bases and J gave up 5 bases, with 9 bases separating them. Germline V CDR1 and CDR2: LNHDA, SQIVND (reference sequence). The CDR3 has 12 amino acids. CDR3 sequence: CASNPTHQPQHF. The DNA for the CDR3 is TGTGCCAGTAATCCTACGCATCAGCCCCAGCATTTT.

The chain is built from TRBV3-1 and TRBJ1-1, with a possible D match to TRBD1 (6 bases). The ends were cut back, 4 bases at V and 6 bases at J, with 18 bases in the middle. The CDR3 consists of 15 residues. Germline loops: CDR1 LGHDT, CDR2 YNNKEL (reference sequence). The CDR3 region has the DNA TGTGCCAGCAGCCCAAGTGGCAGGGGATCGCCTGAAGCTTTCTTT. It codes for CASSPSGRGSPEAFF.

This clonotype was seen a handful of times. This CDR3 is CASSQGTGAYEQYF. The CDR3 DNA follows: TGTGCCAGCAGCCAAGGGACAGGGGCCTACGAGCAGTACTTC. This chain uses TRBV3-1 with TRBJ2-7; TRBD1 matches 9 bases. The J segment lost 2 bases and the V segment lost 1 base, leaving 0 bases of the junction unmatched. CDR1 is LGHDT and CDR2 is YNNKEL in the germline V gene (reference sequence). The CDR3 extends over 14 amino acids.

This clonotype was recorded at least ten times. The V call is TRBV20-1, the J call TRBJ1-5; D unclear. The ends were cut back, 0 bases at V and 1 base at J, with 1 base in the middle. The CDR3 is 12 amino acids. CDR1 is DFQATT and CDR2 is SNEGSKA in the germline V gene (reference sequence). The CDR3 spells CSARESNQPQHF. For the CDR3, the DNA is TGCAGTGCTAGAGAAAGCAATCAGCCCCAGCATTTT.

This clonotype came up a few times. V is TRBV11-1 and J is TRBJ1-1; D gene ambiguous. With 1 base removed from V and 1 base from J, the gap between germline ends came to 13 bases. The CDR3 contains 16 residues. Germline CDR1 SGHAT, CDR2 FQDESV (reference sequence). The CDR3 is CASSLVGGTRNTEAFF. CDR3 DNA sequence: TGTGCCAGCAGCTTAGTGGGAGGTACGCGGAACACTGAAGCTTTCTTT.

This clonotype was observed a few times. V usage is TRBV19 and J usage is TRBJ2-2, with TRBD1 matching 9 bases. V lost 4 bases to trimming and J lost 0 bases; unmatched junction nucleotides: 0. The germline V gene has CDR1 LNHDA and CDR2 SQIVND (reference sequence). The CDR3 extends over 15 amino acids. CDR3 loop: CASSRDRANTGELFF. The CDR3 coding sequence is TGTGCCAGTAGTAGGGACAGGGCGAACACCGGGGAGCTGTTTTTT.

This clonotype was recorded at least ten times. The gene calls are TRBV29-1 and TRBJ1-5, with TRBD1 matching over 7 bases. Germline V gene sequence: CDR1 SQVTM, CDR2 ANQGSEA. CDR3 size: 17 residues. The V and J ends lost 5 bases and 2 bases, in that order; junction bases with no gene match: 15. CDR3 nucleotide sequence: TGCAGCGTTCAGTCAGGGGGTCTAGGAGGGGGCAATCAGCCCCAGCATTTT. Translating it yields CSVQSGGLGGGNQPQHF.

This clonotype showed up many times. The J gene is TRBJ2-7, the V gene TRBV7-9; D possibly corresponds to TRBD2 (5 bases). The V gene's germline CDR1 is SEHNR and CDR2 FQNEAQ (reference sequence). The germline V and J ends were trimmed by 1 base and 9 bases, with 13 bases remaining between them. This CDR3 has 13 amino acids. The CDR3 DNA reads as TGTGCCAGCAGCTTAGAAGGGAGAGGTGGGCAGTACTTC. It specifies CASSLEGRGGQYF. Full variable domain (remainder filled in from reference TRBV7-9 and TRBJ2-7): DTGVSQNPRHKITKRGQNVTFRCDPISEHNRLYWYRQTLGQGPEFLTYFQNEAQLEKSRLLSDRFSAERPKGSFSTLEIQRTEQGDSAMYLCASSLEGRGGQYFGPGTRLTVT.

This chain links TRBV9 with TRBJ2-3; D remains ambiguous. Trimming stripped 0 bases from V and 1 base from J, with 6 bases between. Looked up from germline, CDR1 is SGDLS and CDR2 is YYNGEE. CDR3 length equals 14 residues. Written as DNA, the CDR3 is TGTGCCAGCAGCGTAGCTCCAGGCACAGATACGCAGTATTTT. Amino acid sequence: CASSVAPGTDTQYF.

The table lists this clonotype with a few counts. The J gene is TRBJ2-1, the V gene TRBV7-3; D is perhaps TRBD1 (6 bases). This CDR3 has 15 amino acids. V lost 5 bases and J lost 8, with 19 bases in between. The germline gives CDR1 SGHTA, CDR2 FQGTGA. CDR3 amino acids: CASSLKQGWEYEQFF. As DNA, the CDR3 is TGTGCCAGCAGCCTTAAACAGGGTTGGGAGTATGAGCAGTTCTTC.

The chain has TRBV11-2 and TRBJ2-1, with D possibly being TRBD2 (6 bases). This CDR3 region has 15 residues. V lost 3 bases and J lost 1, with 10 bases in between. Germline V CDR1 and CDR2: SGHAT, FQNNGV. The CDR3 sequence is CASSFLRGSYNEQFF. In DNA, the CDR3 is TGTGCCAGCAGCTTCTTGCGGGGTTCCTACAATGAGCAGTTCTTC.

V usage is TRBV11-1 and J usage is TRBJ1-6; D is unresolved. Trimming left V 3 bases short and J 5 bases short, with 17 bases between. Germline values: CDR1 SGHAT, CDR2 FQDESV (reference sequence). The length of the CDR3 is 17 residues. In nucleotides, the CDR3 is TGTGCCAGCAGCTTGGTTAGAGCGGGATGGAATAATTCACCCCTCCACTTT. Encoded protein: CASSLVRAGWNNSPLHF.

With regard to this clonotype: It may be a read error: a sequence one base away is much more abundant. The genes are TRBV15 and TRBJ1-2, with D maybe TRBD1 (5 bases). Germline lookup yields CDR1 LNHNV and CDR2 YYDKDF (reference sequence). The V gene lost 4 bases and the J gene lost 0 bases, with 15 bases spanning the gap. The CDR3 sequence is 16 residues long. The CDR3 bases are TGTGCCACCAGCACAGATCCCGCGGGGGCTAACTATGGCTACACCTTC. Translating it yields CATSTDPAGANYGYTF. Filled out from reference TRBV15 and TRBJ1-2, the complete variable domain reads DAMVIQNPRYQVTQFGKPVTLSCSQTLNHNVMYWYQQKSSQAPKLLFHYYDKDFNNEADTPDNFQSRRPNTSFCFLDIRSPGLGDTAMYLCATSTDPAGANYGYTFGSGTRLTVV.

This rearrangement joins TRBV9 to TRBJ2-5, with TRBD2 matching over 9 bases. Germline loops: CDR1 SGDLS, CDR2 YYNGEE. This CDR3 has 16 amino acids. V dropped 2 bases and J dropped 2; count of bases not matched to a gene: 7. This chain's CDR3 is CASSVTSGVAQETQYF. In DNA form, the CDR3 reads TGTGCCAGCAGCGTGACTAGCGGAGTAGCTCAAGAGACCCAGTACTTC.

This clonotype has ten or more counts. The rearrangement links TRBV24-1 to TRBJ1-1; no firm D call. Germline V gene lookup returns CDR1 KGHDR and CDR2 SFDVKD. Trimming removed 3 bases at V and 1 base at J, with 17 bases between. This CDR3 is 17 amino acids long. CDR3 in amino acids: CATSDEKNSLTNTEAFF. In DNA form, the CDR3 reads TGTGCCACCAGTGATGAAAAAAACAGTCTTACGAACACTGAAGCTTTCTTT.

This chain uses TRBV9 with TRBJ1-1; tentatively, D is TRBD1 (5 bases). Trimming cost V 1 base and J 0 bases, with 10 bases left between them. This CDR3 comprises 15 residues. The germline gives CDR1 SGDLS, CDR2 YYNGEE. The CDR3: CASSVTGTLNTEAFF. The DNA of the CDR3 is TGTGCCAGCAGCGTAACCGGGACCCTGAACACTGAAGCTTTCTTT.

The rearrangement links TRBV25-1 to TRBJ1-1; tentatively, D is TRBD1 (6 bases). The germline V gene has CDR1 MGHDK and CDR2 SYGVNS. The germline V and J ends were trimmed by 6 bases and 0 bases, with 26 bases remaining between them. This CDR3 region has 19 residues. The CDR3 bases are TGTGCCAGCAGCTTAGGAATTGGGGGGCCGGGGGATATGAACACTGAAGCTTTCTTT. It specifies CASSLGIGGPGDMNTEAFF. Filled out from reference TRBV25-1 and TRBJ1-1, the complete variable domain reads EADIYQTPRYLVIGTGKKITLECSQTMGHDKMYWYQQDPGMELHLIHYSYGVNSTEKGDLSSESTVSRIRTEHFPLTLESARPSHTSQYLCASSLGIGGPGDMNTEAFFGQGTRLTVV.

This clonotype was counted a single time. This clone may be a read error of a much larger clone one base away. CDR3 in amino acids: CTSSLNRISYEQYF. The DNA of the CDR3 is TGTACCAGCAGCTTAAACAGAATCTCCTACGAGCAGTACTTC. The chain is built from TRBV7-8 and TRBJ2-7; D ambiguous. The CDR3 loop spans 14 amino acids. Germline CDR1 and CDR2: SGHVS and FQNEAQ.

The chain uses TRBV2 and TRBJ1-1; D gene uncertain. V lost 8 bases and J lost 4, with 14 bases in between. CDR3 size: 13 residues. Germline-derived CDR1 and CDR2 are SNHLY and FYNNEI. Written as DNA, the CDR3 is TGTGCCAGCGGCCGCATGGGAGCCACTGAAGCTTTCTTT. Protein: CASGRMGATEAFF.

This chain joins TRBV9 and TRBJ1-1; TRBD1 aligns across 10 bases. Germline V gene data show CDR1 as SGDLS and CDR2 as YYNGEE. The V and J ends lost 2 bases and 1 base, in that order; junction bases with no gene match: 8. CDR3 size: 17 residues. CDR3 DNA: TGTGCCAGCAGCGTCAGACCCGGGACAGGGGCGAACACTGAAGCTTTCTTT. Translated, it gives CASSVRPGTGANTEAFF.

Points on this clonotype: Possible read error: a much larger clone is one base away. The rearrangement uses TRBV7-6 and TRBJ2-7; unclear D gene. Deletions cut 5 bases from V and 6 bases from J, with 17 bases between. The CDR3 contains 14 residues. Germline V gene sequence: CDR1 SGHVS, CDR2 FNYEAQ. The CDR3 nucleotides read TGTGCCAGCAGCCAAACGACGGGCTTCTGCGAGCAGTACTTC. Protein: CASSQTTGFCEQYF.